Listed here are 22 T cell receptor beta chains from one sample, sequenced in a study of OX40 agonist ivuxolimab in advanced cancers. This table comes from immunoSEQ multiplex PCR, and its TCRdb copy is limited to in-frame clones, with some not included. The sample consists of over 55,000 clones, 75% to 95% of them appearing once. This material consisted of CD4+ or CD8+ T cells sorted from blood, taken in a trial of the OX40 agonist ivuxolimab. Receptors were obtained from an adult with an advanced solid tumor such as melanoma, head and neck, liver or kidney cancer.

The chain is built from TRBV27 and TRBJ2-6; D may match TRBD1 or TRBD2 (7 bases each). The CDR3 spans 20 residues. V gave up 5 bases and J gave up 0 bases, with 23 bases separating them. Germline assignment: CDR1 MNHEY and CDR2 SMNVEV (reference sequence). The CDR3 DNA reads as TGTGCCAGCAGTCCACAATCGGGGGGACAGTCTTACTCTGGGGCCAACGTCCTGACTTTC. This gives the protein CASSPQSGGQSYSGANVLTF.

CDR3 sequence: CASSQAQVYEQYF. CDR3 sequence (DNA): TGTGCCAGCAGCCAAGCCCAGGTGTACGAGCAGTACTTC. This sequence joins TRBV16 and TRBJ2-7; D unclear. Germline V lookup: CDR1 KGHSY, CDR2 FQNENV. The CDR3 sequence is 13 residues long. V was trimmed by 2 bases and J by 4 bases, leaving 9 bases between them.

The gene calls are TRBV6-6 and TRBJ1-1, with D tentatively TRBD1 (6 bases). V was pared by 2 bases and J by 8 bases, with 15 bases between. This CDR3 is 14 amino acids long. Per the germline V gene, CDR1 is MNHNY and CDR2 is SVGAGI (reference sequence). CDR3 sequence (DNA): TGTGCCAGCAGTTACCCGGGGGGACAAGGGGAAGCTTTCTTT. This encodes CASSYPGGQGEAFF.

This clone was counted once. The rearrangement joins TRBV9 to TRBJ2-1; weak D call: TRBD2 (7 bases). The CDR3 contains 14 residues. Trimming left V 6 bases short and J 7 bases short, with 17 bases between. From germline, CDR1 is SGDLS and CDR2 YYNGEE. CDR3 loop: CASTLRGAGNEQFF. The CDR3 DNA sequence: TGTGCCAGCACCCTCCGGGGGGCGGGTAATGAGCAGTTCTTC.

J is TRBJ1-1 and V is TRBV28, with 9 positions matching TRBD1. Per germline, CDR1 MDHEN and CDR2 SYDVKM. The V gene end was trimmed by 4 bases and the J gene end by 5 bases; junction bases not matched to a gene: 5. This CDR3 has 14 amino acids. The CDR3 nucleotides read TGTGCCAGCAGTTCGGGACAGGGAAGGACTGAAGCTTTCTTT. Amino acid sequence: CASSSGQGRTEAFF.

The V and J genes are TRBV5-4 and TRBJ2-7; D is unresolved. Per germline, CDR1 SGHNT and CDR2 YYREEE (reference sequence). V was trimmed by 0 bases and J by 6 bases, leaving 7 bases between them. The CDR3 extends over 12 amino acids. In DNA, the CDR3 is TGTGCCAGCAGCTTGGCGTCTAGCGAGCAGTACTTC. It is translated as CASSLASSEQYF.

The chain couples TRBV6-1 to TRBJ1-3, with a weak D call TRBD1 (5 bases). Trimming shortened V by 8 bases and J by 1 base, and 12 bases separated the two germline ends. This CDR3 comprises 14 residues. Germline-derived CDR1 and CDR2 are MNHNS and SASEGT. The CDR3 reads CASVPWGSGNTIYF. The DNA of the CDR3 is TGTGCCAGCGTACCGTGGGGGTCTGGAAACACCATATATTTT.

The rearrangement uses TRBV9 and TRBJ2-5; TRBD2 aligns across 16 bases. Unmatched junction bases numbered 5, after V lost 4 bases and J lost 5 bases. CDR3 size: 16 residues. Germline V gene sequence: CDR1 SGDLS, CDR2 YYNGEE. CDR3 in DNA: TGTGCCAGCAGCCAGGGACTAGCGGGAGGGGAGGAGACCCAGTACTTC. Translation gives CASSQGLAGGEETQYF.

The chain recombines TRBV28 with TRBJ2-5; TRBD1 agrees at 7 bases. Germline assignment: CDR1 MDHEN and CDR2 SYDVKM. J gave up 5 bases and V 5 bases, and 8 bases lay outside the gene matches. The CDR3 runs 14 residues. CDR3 residues: CASSGTVPGETQYF. The CDR3 coding sequence is TGTGCCAGCAGTGGGACAGTACCCGGCGAGACCCAGTACTTC.

The gene calls are TRBV4-1 and TRBJ2-7; tentatively, D is TRBD2 (7 bases). The V end lost 0 bases, the J end lost 3 bases, and 15 bases lay between the germline ends. Germline loops: CDR1 MGHRA, CDR2 YSYEKL. The CDR3 consists of 16 residues. CDR3 protein: CASSQDSQRDIYEQYF. The CDR3 coding sequence is TGCGCCAGCAGCCAAGATTCCCAGCGGGACATCTACGAGCAGTACTTC.

This chain links TRBV18 with TRBJ1-2; 7 bases align to TRBD1. Trimming at V came to 1 base and at J to 11 bases, leaving 10 bases not matched to a gene. Germline values: CDR1 KGHSH, CDR2 LQKENI. The CDR3 contains 14 residues. The CDR3 here is CASSPQRDSAWYTF. In DNA form, the CDR3 reads TGTGCCAGCTCACCACAACGGGACAGCGCGTGGTACACCTTC.

The chain uses TRBV7-2 and TRBJ1-6; 8 nucleotides align to TRBD1. V trimming: 8 bases; J trimming: 10 bases; junction bases outside the gene matches: 7. The CDR3 is 13 residues long. CDR1 and CDR2 (germline): SGHTA, FQGNSA. Here the CDR3 DNA reads TGTGCCAGCGGACAGGGAGCGCGCTCACCCCTCCACTTT. Translating it yields CASGQGARSPLHF.

This clone was observed a few times. The V call is TRBV5-1, the J call TRBJ2-7; D is undetermined. CDR3 length equals 15 residues. With 0 bases removed from V and 1 base from J, the gap between germline ends came to 11 bases. Germline CDR1 and CDR2: SGHRS and YFSETQ. This chain's CDR3 is CASSLAPGSSYEQYF. The CDR3 DNA reads TGCGCCAGCAGCTTGGCTCCCGGGTCGTCCTACGAGCAGTACTTC.

The count of this clone is one. The chain couples TRBV28 to TRBJ2-5; possible D gene TRBD2, 5 bases. Deletions cut 5 bases from V and 7 bases from J, with 14 bases between. The germline CDR1 and CDR2 sequences are MDHEN and SYDVKM. The CDR3 sequence is 13 residues long. CDR3 nucleotides: TGTGCCAGCAGTCTCCGGGAACCGCGGACCCAGTACTTC. This gives the protein CASSLREPRTQYF.

The chain employs TRBV5-8 and TRBJ1-1; D is undetermined. Trimming took 0 bases from V and 7 from J, leaving 7 bases between them. The CDR3 sequence is 12 residues long. From germline, CDR1 is SGHTS and CDR2 YDEGEE. CDR3 DNA sequence: TGTGCCAGCAGCTTGGGCCACTATGAAGCTTTCTTT. This codes for CASSLGHYEAFF.

V usage is TRBV11-2 and J usage is TRBJ1-5, with D unclear. Germline CDR1 reads SGHAT; CDR2 reads FQNNGV. The CDR3 is 14 amino acids. The ends were cut back, 1 base at V and 2 bases at J, with 6 bases in the middle. For the CDR3, the DNA is TGTGCCAGCAGCTTAGCCGGGGGCAATCAGCCCCAGCATTTT. Translation gives CASSLAGGNQPQHF.

The V call is TRBV6-5, the J call TRBJ2-1; D not certain. From germline, CDR1 is MNHEY and CDR2 SVGAGI. Trimming took 4 bases from V and 6 from J, leaving 19 bases between them. This CDR3 comprises 16 residues. The CDR3 sequence: CASSSRTTPHGNEQFF. CDR3 in DNA: TGTGCCAGCAGTTCTCGTACTACCCCGCACGGCAATGAGCAGTTCTTC.

The chain couples TRBV2 to TRBJ2-7, with no clear D. Germline CDR1 is SNHLY and CDR2 is FYNNEI. The CDR3 has 11 residues. V dropped 10 bases and J dropped 3 bases, with 10 bases sitting between them. The CDR3 DNA is TGTGCCACTAAGGGCAACTACGAGCAGTACTTC. This translates into CATKGNYEQYF.

The V and J genes are TRBV7-2 and TRBJ1-1, with D possibly matching TRBD1 (6 bases). Looked up from germline, CDR1 is SGHTA and CDR2 is FQGNSA. The CDR3 loop spans 14 amino acids. Trimming removed 5 bases from V and 0 bases from J, with 10 bases in between. CDR3 residues: CASSAQGMNTEAFF. Written as DNA, the CDR3 is TGTGCCAGCAGCGCCCAGGGGATGAACACTGAAGCTTTCTTT.

The chain couples TRBV27 to TRBJ2-3, with TRBD2 identical over 9 bases. There are 13 residues in the CDR3. The junction had 9 bases not matched to a gene; V was cut back by 3 bases and J by 14 bases. Germline values: CDR1 MNHEY, CDR2 SMNVEV (reference sequence). The CDR3 region is CASSFPGTSLRYF. CDR3 in DNA: TGTGCCAGCAGTTTTCCCGGGACTAGCCTTAGGTATTTT.

The chain links TRBV10-3 to TRBJ2-5; no clear D gene. Between the trimmed V and J ends, which lost 1 base and 5 bases, there was a span of 8 bases. The V gene's germline CDR1 is ENHRY and CDR2 SYGVKD. This CDR3 has 13 amino acids. The CDR3 DNA reads as TGTGCCATCAGTGAGTTCCCTGGGGAGACCCAGTACTTC. Translation gives CAISEFPGETQYF.

J is TRBJ2-1 and V is TRBV29-1; D might be TRBD2 (6 bases). The germline V and J ends were trimmed by 3 bases and 6 bases, with 18 bases remaining between them. This CDR3 is built from 15 residues. Germline CDR1 SQVTM, CDR2 ANQGSEA. The CDR3 here is CSVEDRGNWRNEQFF. The CDR3 DNA follows: TGCAGCGTTGAGGACCGGGGGAACTGGCGCAATGAGCAGTTCTTC.